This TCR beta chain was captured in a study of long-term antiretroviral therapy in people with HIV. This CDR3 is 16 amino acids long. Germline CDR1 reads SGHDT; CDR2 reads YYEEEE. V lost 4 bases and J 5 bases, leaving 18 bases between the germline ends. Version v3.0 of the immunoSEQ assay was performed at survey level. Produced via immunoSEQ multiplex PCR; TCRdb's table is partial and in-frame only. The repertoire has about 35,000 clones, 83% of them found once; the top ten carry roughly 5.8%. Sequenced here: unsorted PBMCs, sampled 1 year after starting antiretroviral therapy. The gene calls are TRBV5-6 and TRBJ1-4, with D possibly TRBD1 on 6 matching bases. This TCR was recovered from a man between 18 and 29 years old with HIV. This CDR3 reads CASSPGWMGANEKLFF. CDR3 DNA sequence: TGTGCCAGCAGCCCGGGGTGGATGGGGGCAAATGAAAAACTGTTTTTT.